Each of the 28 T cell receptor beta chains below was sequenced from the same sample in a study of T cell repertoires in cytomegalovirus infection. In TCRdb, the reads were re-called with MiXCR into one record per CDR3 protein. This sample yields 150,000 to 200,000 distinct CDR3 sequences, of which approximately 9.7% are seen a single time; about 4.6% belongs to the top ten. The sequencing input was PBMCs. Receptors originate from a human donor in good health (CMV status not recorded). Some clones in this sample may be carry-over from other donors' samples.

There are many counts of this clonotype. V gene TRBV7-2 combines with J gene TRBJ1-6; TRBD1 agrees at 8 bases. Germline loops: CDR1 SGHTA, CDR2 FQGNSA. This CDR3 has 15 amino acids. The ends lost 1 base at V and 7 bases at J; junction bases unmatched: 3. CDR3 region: CASSLDRDRNSPLHF. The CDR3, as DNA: TGTGCCAGCAGCTTAGATCGGGACAGGAATTCACCCCTCCACTTT.

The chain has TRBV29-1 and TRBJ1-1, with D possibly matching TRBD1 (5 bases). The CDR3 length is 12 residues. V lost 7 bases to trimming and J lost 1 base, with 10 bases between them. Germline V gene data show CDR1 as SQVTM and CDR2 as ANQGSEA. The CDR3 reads CSAGRENTEAFF. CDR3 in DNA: TGCAGCGCCGGCAGGGAGAACACTGAAGCTTTCTTT.

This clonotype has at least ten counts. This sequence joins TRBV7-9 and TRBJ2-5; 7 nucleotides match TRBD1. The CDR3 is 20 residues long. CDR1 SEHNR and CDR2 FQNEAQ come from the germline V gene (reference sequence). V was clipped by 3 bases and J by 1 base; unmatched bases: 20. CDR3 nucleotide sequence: TGTGCCAGCAGCTTCCTCCATCTTCCCATCGGGACAGAACCCCAAGAGACCCAGTACTTC. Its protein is CASSFLHLPIGTEPQETQYF.

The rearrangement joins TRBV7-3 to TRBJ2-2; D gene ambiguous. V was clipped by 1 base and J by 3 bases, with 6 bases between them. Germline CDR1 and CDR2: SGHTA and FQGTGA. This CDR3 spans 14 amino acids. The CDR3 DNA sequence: TGTGCCAGCAGCTTAAACAGTGACACCGGGGAGCTGTTTTTT. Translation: CASSLNSDTGELFF.

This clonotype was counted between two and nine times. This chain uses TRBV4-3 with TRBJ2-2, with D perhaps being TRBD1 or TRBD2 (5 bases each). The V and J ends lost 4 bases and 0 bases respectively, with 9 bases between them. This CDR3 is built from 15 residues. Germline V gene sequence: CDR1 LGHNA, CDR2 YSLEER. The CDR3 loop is CASSRTLANTGELFF. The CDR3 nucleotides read TGCGCCAGCAGCCGGACACTAGCGAACACCGGGGAGCTGTTTTTT.

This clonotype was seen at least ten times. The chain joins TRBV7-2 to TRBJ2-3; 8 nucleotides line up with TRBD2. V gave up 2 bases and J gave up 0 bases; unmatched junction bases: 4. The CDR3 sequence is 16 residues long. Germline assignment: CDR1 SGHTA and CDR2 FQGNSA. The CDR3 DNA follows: TGTGCCAGCAGCTTACTCGGGGGGGATAGCACAGATACGCAGTATTTT. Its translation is CASSLLGGDSTDTQYF.

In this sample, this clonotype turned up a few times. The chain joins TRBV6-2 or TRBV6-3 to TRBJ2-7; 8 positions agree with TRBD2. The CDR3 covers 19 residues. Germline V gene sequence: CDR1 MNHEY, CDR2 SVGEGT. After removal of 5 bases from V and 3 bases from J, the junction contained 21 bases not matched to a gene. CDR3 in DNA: TGTGCCAGCAGTCTCTCCCCCCGGGCTAGCCGGGGGGGGGGCTACGAGCAGTACTTC. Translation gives CASSLSPRASRGGGYEQYF.

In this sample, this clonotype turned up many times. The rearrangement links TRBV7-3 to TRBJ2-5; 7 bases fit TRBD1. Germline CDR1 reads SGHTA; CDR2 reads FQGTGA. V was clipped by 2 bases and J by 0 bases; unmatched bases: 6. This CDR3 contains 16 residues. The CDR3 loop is CASSLGTATNQETQYF. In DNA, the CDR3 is TGTGCCAGCAGCTTAGGGACAGCAACTAACCAAGAGACCCAGTACTTC.

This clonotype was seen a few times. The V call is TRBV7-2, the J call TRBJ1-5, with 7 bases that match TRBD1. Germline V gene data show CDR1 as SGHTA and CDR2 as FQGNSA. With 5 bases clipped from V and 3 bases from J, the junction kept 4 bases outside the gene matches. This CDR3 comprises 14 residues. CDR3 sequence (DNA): TGTGCCAGCAGCCGGACAGGATTCAATCAGCCCCAGCATTTT. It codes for CASSRTGFNQPQHF.

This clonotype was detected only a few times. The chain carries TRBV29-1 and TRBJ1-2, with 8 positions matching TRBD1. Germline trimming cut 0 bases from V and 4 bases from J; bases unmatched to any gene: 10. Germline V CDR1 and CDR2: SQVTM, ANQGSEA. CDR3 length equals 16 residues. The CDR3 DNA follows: TGCAGCGTTGAAGATCGAGGGACAGGAGCCACCTATGGCTACACCTTC. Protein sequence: CSVEDRGTGATYGYTF.

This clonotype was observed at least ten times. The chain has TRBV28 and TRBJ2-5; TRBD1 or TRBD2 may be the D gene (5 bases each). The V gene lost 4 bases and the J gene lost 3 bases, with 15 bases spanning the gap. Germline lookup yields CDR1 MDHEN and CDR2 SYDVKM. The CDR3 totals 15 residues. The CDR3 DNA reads TGTGCCAGCAGTTCTCCAGGGAGAGGTAAAGAGACCCAGTACTTC. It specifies CASSSPGRGKETQYF.

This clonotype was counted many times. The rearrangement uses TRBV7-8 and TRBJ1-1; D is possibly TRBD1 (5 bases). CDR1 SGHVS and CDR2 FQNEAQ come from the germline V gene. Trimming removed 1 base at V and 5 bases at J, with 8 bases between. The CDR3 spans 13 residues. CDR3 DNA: TGTGCCAGCAGCTTAGACAGGCAGACTGAAGCTTTCTTT. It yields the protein CASSLDRQTEAFF.

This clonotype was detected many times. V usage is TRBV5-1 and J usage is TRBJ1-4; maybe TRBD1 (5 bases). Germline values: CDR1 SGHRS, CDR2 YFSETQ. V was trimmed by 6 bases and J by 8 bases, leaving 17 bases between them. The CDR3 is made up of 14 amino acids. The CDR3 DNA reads TGCGCCAGCACGGCCGGACAAAAAGGCGAAAAACTGTTTTTT. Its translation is CASTAGQKGEKLFF.

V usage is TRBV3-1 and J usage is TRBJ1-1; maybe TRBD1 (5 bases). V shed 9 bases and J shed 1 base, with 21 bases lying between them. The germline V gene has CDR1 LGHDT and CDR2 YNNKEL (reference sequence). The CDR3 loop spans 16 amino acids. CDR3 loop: CASTQRAGRWNTEAFF. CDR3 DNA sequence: TGTGCCAGTACCCAAAGGGCAGGGCGGTGGAACACTGAAGCTTTCTTT.

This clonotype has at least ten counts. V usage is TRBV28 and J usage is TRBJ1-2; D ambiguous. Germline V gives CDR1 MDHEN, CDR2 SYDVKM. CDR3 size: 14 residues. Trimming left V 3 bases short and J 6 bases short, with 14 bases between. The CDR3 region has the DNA TGTGCCAGCAGTTTGGGTCGGCGCTCCCATGGCTACACCTTC. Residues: CASSLGRRSHGYTF.

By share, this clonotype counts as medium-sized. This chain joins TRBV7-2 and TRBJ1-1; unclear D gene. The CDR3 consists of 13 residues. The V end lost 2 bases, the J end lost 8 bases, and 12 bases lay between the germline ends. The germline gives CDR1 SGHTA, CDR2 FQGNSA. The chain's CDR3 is CASSLLSAGEAFF. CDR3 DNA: TGTGCCAGCAGCTTACTTTCCGCTGGGGAAGCTTTCTTT.

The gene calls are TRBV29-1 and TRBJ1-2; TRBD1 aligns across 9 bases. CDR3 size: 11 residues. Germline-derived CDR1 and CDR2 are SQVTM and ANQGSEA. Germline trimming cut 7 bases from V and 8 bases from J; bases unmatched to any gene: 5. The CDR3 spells CSAETGGGYTF. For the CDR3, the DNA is TGCAGCGCCGAGACAGGGGGAGGCTACACCTTC.

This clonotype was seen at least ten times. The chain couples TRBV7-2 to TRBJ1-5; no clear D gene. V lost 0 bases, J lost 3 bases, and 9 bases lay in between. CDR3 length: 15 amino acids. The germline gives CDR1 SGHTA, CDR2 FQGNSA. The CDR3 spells CASSLADKNNQPQHF. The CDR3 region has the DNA TGTGCCAGCAGCTTAGCAGACAAAAACAATCAGCCCCAGCATTTT.

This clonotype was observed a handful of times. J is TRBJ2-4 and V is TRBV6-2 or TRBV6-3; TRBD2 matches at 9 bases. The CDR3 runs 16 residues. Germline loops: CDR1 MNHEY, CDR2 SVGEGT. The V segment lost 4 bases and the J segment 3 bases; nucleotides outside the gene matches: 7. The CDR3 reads CASSSHSGRIKNIQYF. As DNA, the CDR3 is TGTGCCAGCAGTTCCCATAGCGGGAGAATCAAAAACATTCAGTACTTC.

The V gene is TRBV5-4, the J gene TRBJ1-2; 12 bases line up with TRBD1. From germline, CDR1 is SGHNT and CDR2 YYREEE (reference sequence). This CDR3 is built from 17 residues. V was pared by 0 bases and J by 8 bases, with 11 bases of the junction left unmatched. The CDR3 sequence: CASSLAPGTGGSGGYTF. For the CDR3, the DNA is TGTGCCAGCAGCTTGGCCCCCGGGACAGGGGGCAGCGGCGGCTACACCTTC.

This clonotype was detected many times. The CDR3 region is CASSLILGRNYGYTF. CDR3 DNA: TGTGCCAGCAGTTTGATACTAGGACGGAACTATGGCTACACCTTC. V usage is TRBV28 and J usage is TRBJ1-2; D is undetermined. Trimming left V 3 bases short and J 2 bases short, with 13 bases between. The CDR3 totals 15 residues. Germline CDR1 reads MDHEN; CDR2 reads SYDVKM.

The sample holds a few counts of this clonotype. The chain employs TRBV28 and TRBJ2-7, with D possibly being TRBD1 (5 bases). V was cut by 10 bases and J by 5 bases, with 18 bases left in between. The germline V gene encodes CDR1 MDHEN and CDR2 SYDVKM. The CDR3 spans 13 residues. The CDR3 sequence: CAITGRLKHEQYF. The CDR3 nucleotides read TGTGCCATCACAGGACGCTTAAAGCACGAGCAGTACTTC.

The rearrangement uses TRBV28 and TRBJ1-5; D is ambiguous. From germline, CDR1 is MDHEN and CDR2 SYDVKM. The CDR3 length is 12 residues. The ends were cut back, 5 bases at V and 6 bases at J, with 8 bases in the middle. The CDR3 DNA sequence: TGTGCCAGCAGTGGGCGGAGTCAGCCCCAGCATTTT. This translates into CASSGRSQPQHF. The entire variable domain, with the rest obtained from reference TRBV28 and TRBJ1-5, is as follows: DVKVTQSSRYLVKRTGEKVFLECVQDMDHENMFWYRQDPGLGLRLIYFSYDVKMKEKGDIPEGYSVSREKKERFSLILESASTNQTSMYLCASSGRSQPQHFGDGTRLSIL.

CDR3 amino acids: CASSQQGDRGYTF. CDR3 DNA: TGTGCCAGCAGTCAACAGGGAGATCGTGGCTACACCTTC. The rearrangement links TRBV6-2 or TRBV6-3 to TRBJ1-2; D is perhaps TRBD1 (6 bases). The CDR3 is 13 residues long. Germline-derived CDR1 and CDR2 are MNHEY and SVGEGT. V was clipped by 5 bases and J by 7 bases, with 14 bases between them.

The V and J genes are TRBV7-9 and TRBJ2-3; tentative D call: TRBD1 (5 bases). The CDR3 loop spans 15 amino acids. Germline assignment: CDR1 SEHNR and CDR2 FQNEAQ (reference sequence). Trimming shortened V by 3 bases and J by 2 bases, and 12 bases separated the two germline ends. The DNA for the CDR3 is TGTGCCAGCAGCTTTAGACAGTTTCTCACAGATACGCAGTATTTT. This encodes CASSFRQFLTDTQYF.

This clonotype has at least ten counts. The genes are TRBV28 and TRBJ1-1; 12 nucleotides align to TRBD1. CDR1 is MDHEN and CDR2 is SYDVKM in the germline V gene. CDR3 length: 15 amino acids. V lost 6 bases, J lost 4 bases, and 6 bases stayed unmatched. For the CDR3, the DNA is TGTGCCAGCAGCCCAGGGACAGGGGGCGCCACTGAAGCTTTCTTT. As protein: CASSPGTGGATEAFF.

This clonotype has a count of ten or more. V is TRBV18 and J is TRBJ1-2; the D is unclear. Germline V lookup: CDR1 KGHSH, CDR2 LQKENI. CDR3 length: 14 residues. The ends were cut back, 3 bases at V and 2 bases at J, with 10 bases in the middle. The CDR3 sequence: CASSPTAGNYGYTF. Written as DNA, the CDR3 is TGTGCCAGCTCACCCACGGCCGGCAACTATGGCTACACCTTC. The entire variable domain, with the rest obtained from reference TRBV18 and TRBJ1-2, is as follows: NAGVMQNPRHLVRRRGQEARLRCSPMKGHSHVYWYRQLPEEGLKFMVYLQKENIIDESGMPKERFSAEFPKEGPSILRIQQVVRGDSAAYFCASSPTAGNYGYTFGSGTRLTVV.

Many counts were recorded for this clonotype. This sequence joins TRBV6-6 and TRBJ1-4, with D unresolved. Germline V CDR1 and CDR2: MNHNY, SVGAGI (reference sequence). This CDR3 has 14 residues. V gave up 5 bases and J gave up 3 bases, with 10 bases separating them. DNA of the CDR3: TGTGCCAGCAGTAACCGGGGAGCTAATGAAAAACTGTTTTTT. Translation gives CASSNRGANEKLFF.